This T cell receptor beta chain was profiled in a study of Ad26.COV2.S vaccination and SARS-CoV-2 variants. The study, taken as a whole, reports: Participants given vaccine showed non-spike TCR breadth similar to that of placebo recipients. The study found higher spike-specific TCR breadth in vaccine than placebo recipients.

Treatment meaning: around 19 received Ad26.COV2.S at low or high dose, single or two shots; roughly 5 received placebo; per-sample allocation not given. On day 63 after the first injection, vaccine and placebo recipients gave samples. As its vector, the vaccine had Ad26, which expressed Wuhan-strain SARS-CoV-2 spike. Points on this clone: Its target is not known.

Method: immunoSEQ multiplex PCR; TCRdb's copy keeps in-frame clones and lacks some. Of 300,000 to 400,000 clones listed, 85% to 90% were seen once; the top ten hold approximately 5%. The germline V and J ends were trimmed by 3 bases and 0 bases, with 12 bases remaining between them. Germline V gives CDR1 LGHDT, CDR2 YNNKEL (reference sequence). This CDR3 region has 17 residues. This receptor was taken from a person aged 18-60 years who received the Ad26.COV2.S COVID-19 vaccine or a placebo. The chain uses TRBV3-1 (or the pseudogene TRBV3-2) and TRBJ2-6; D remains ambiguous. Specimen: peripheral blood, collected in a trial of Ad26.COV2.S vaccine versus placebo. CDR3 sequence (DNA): TGTGCCAGCAGCCAGGGTGCCTTTACCTCTGGGGCCAACGTCCTGACTTTC. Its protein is CASSQGAFTSGANVLTF.